This T cell receptor (beta chain) was identified during a study of radiation and T cells in renal cell carcinoma. Points from the study as a whole: From baseline, blood top tumor clonotypes peaked at 2 weeks post-radiation.

Germline V CDR1 and CDR2: MNHEY, SMNVEV (reference sequence). This CDR3 is 17 amino acids long. The germline V and J ends were trimmed by 0 bases and 0 bases, with 9 bases remaining between them. For this clone: What it binds is unknown.

The sample's time point: blood 4 weeks post-SBRT, at nephrectomy. The treatment denotes: 15 Gy SBRT to primary tumor, nephrectomy 4 weeks later. Measured with immunoSEQ multiplex PCR; TCRdb has only the in-frame clones, and not every one. The table includes more than 120,000 clones, approximately 86% detected once. The receptor was isolated from a woman aged 45-60 years with renal cell carcinoma. The source material was blood, sampled from a patient whose treatment included radiotherapy and nephrectomy. This rearrangement joins TRBV27 to TRBJ1-6; TRBD1 is a possible D gene (5 bases). CDR3 nucleotides: TGTGCCAGCAGTTTATCCCAGGGAAGCTCCTATAATTCACCCCTCCACTTT. It specifies CASSLSQGSSYNSPLHF.